The entry below gives a single T cell receptor beta chain sequence along with its context. Both 60 Vbeta primers and 13 Jbeta primers went into the PCR. Assay used: immunoSEQ multiplex PCR; TCRdb lists only in-frame clones, some missing. Among roughly 95,000 clones listed, roughly four fifths were seen once. The data belong to a study of cytomegalovirus exposure and HLA in healthy donors. The TCR comes from a man aged 25-45 years in good health and CMV-seropositive. The sequenced sample was PBMCs.

The CDR3 protein is CASSLGGQGEKLFF. CDR3 DNA sequence: TGTGCCAGCAGCTTGGGGGGACAGGGTGAAAAACTGTTTTTT. This chain links TRBV5-6 with TRBJ1-4; 9 bases align to TRBD1. Germline V gene lookup returns CDR1 SGHDT and CDR2 YYEEEE. The trim removed 0 bases at V and 7 bases at J, leaving 1 base unmatched. This CDR3 is built from 14 residues. Full variable domain (remainder filled in from reference TRBV5-6 and TRBJ1-4): DAGVTQSPTHLIKTRGQQVTLRCSPKSGHDTVSWYQQALGQGPQFIFQYYEEEERQRGNFPDRFSGHQFPNYSSELNVNALLLGDSALYLCASSLGGQGEKLFFGSGTQLSVL.